The rows below give T cell receptor beta chains drawn from one sample of a study of early T cells in non-severe SARS-CoV-2 infection. Each CDR3 protein is one row after TCRdb ran MiXCR on the 5' RACE reads. The sample shows 75,000 to 100,000 distinct CDR3 sequences, 16% of them seen only once. Source material: whole blood. The receptors were gathered from an adult who was a healthcare worker with PCR-confirmed SARS-CoV-2 infection or an uninfected control (not recorded which). CDR3s include the opening cysteine and the closing phenylalanine or tryptophan. The D gene is left open where the match is weak. The listing skips clone size in some rows; elsewhere it reads once, few, many or a size class.

TGTGCCAGCAGTTACCAGGCAGGGGGCGATGGAGGCTACACCTTC | CASSYQAGGDGGYTF | TRBJ1-2 | NA | TRBV6-6 | TRBD1
TGCGCCAGCAGCCAAGATTATAGCGGGAGCTCCTACAATGAGCAGTTCTTC | CASSQDYSGSSYNEQFF | TRBJ2-1 | NA | TRBV4-3 | TRBD2
TGTGCCAGCAGCTTGGGGCTAGCGGGAGTCTTTCCCTACGAGCAGTACTTC | CASSLGLAGVFPYEQYF | TRBJ2-7 | NA | TRBV28 | TRBD2
TGTGCCAGCAGTCCTTGGACAGGTACGAACACTGAAGCTTTCTTT | CASSPWTGTNTEAFF | TRBJ1-1 | NA | TRBV14 | TRBD1
TGCAGTGCTAGACGGGGAGACCAGTCCAATGAGCAGTTCTTC | CSARRGDQSNEQFF | TRBJ2-1 | many | TRBV20-1 | NA
TGCAGTGCTAGGTTGACGACAGGGGGCATTGTCGGCTACACCTTC | CSARLTTGGIVGYTF | TRBJ1-2 | NA | TRBV20-1 | TRBD1
TGTGCCAGCAGCGCGGGACAGGGGGCAAGCGGGAGCCGAGATACGCAGTATTTT | CASSAGQGASGSRDTQYF | TRBJ2-3 | few | TRBV9 | TRBD1
TGTGCCAGCAGTTTATGGGGATCACCCCTCCACTTT | CASSLWGSPLHF | TRBJ1-6 | once | TRBV12-3/TRBV12-4 | NA
TGTGCCAGCTCTTACAGGGGGTCTGGGGCCAACGTCCTGACTTTC | CASSYRGSGANVLTF | TRBJ2-6 | many | TRBV18 | TRBD1
TGTGCCAGCAGCTCTATAGCGGGCAGGGGCACAGATACGCAGTATTTT | CASSSIAGRGTDTQYF | TRBJ2-3 | few | TRBV7-8 | TRBD2
TGTGCCAGCAGTTCCCTCGGACTAGCGGGAGCCAACAATGAGCAGTTCTTC | CASSSLGLAGANNEQFF | TRBJ2-1 | NA | TRBV28 | TRBD2
TGTGCCCCGTTTGGGGGACATCTCAGGGGATATGAAAAACTGTTTTTT | CAPFGGHLRGYEKLFF | TRBJ1-4 | once | TRBV10-3 | NA
TGCGCCAGGACAGGGAATCAGCCCCAGCATTTT | CARTGNQPQHF | TRBJ1-5 | few | TRBV10-2 | TRBD1
TGCGCCAGCAGCTTTGGGGGGGCCAAAGATACGCAGTATTTT | CASSFGGAKDTQYF | TRBJ2-3 | once | TRBV5-1 | NA
TGTGCCACCACGGGACTAGCGGGAGGAGAGACCCAGTACTTC | CATTGLAGGETQYF | TRBJ2-5 | NA | TRBV10-3 | TRBD2
TGTGCCAGCAGTTTTCGCAGGGTGAGCACAGATACGCAGTATTTT | CASSFRRVSTDTQYF | TRBJ2-3 | NA | TRBV12-3/TRBV12-4 | NA
TGTGCCAGCAGCGTAGCCCCGTCCGGCACTGAAGCTTTCTTT | CASSVAPSGTEAFF | TRBJ1-1 | NA | TRBV9 | NA
TGTGCCAGCAGCTTAGCCCCCCGGACAGGGCCGAACACTGAAGCTTTCTTT | CASSLAPRTGPNTEAFF | TRBJ1-1 | few | TRBV11-2 | TRBD1
TGTGCCAGCAGTGAAACTAGCGGGATGTACCAAGAGACCCAGTACTTC | CASSETSGMYQETQYF | TRBJ2-5 | few | TRBV2 | TRBD2
TGTGCCAGCACCCCGCGGCAGGGAGGTTCACCCCTCCACTTT | CASTPRQGGSPLHF | TRBJ1-6 | NA | TRBV3-1 | NA
TGCGCCAGCTCGTGGGACAGGGTCAACAATGAGCAGTTCTTC | CASSWDRVNNEQFF | TRBJ2-1 | NA | TRBV4-3 | TRBD1
TGCGCCAGCAGCGTCCGGGACAGGGCCATCTCCTATAATTCACCCCTCCACTTT | CASSVRDRAISYNSPLHF | TRBJ1-6 | NA | TRBV5-1 | TRBD1
TGTGCCATCAGTGACACTAATCGGGCCACTATGCCCGAATACGAGCAGTACTTC | CAISDTNRATMPEYEQYF | TRBJ2-7 | many | TRBV10-3 | NA
TGTGCCAGCAGTACTAGGGACAGGGTCTTATACGAGCAGTACTTC | CASSTRDRVLYEQYF | TRBJ2-7 | NA | TRBV12-3/TRBV12-4 | TRBD1
TGTGCCAGCAGTCCCACTAGCGGGAGTTACAATGAGCAGTTCTTC | CASSPTSGSYNEQFF | TRBJ2-1 | few | TRBV6-2/TRBV6-3 | TRBD2